This T cell receptor (beta chain) was sequenced during a study of regulatory T cells in long-lasting Graves disease. This clonotype was seen ten or more times. Arm-PCR of CDR3 regions and iRepertoire HTBI primers were used to build TCR beta libraries. Authors' processing steps: Taken together, the samples had around 60 TRBV and 13 to 15 TRBJ segments identified. TCRdb reanalysed the multiplex PCR reads using MiXCR and keeps one entry per CDR3 protein. TCRdb's processing, not the authors' own work, is the source of the V and J calls. The profile shows a few hundred thousand distinct CDR3 sequences, roughly a fifth of them singletons. As to time point: persistent/refractory GD, antithyroid drugs over 5 years with positive TRAb. The TCR library used RNA extracted from PBMCs. The clonotype was recovered from a female donor with Graves disease. Sample: peripheral blood mononuclear cells (PBMCs), taken when the disease was refractory, from a patient treated with antithyroid drugs.

The CDR3: CASSPGTGNEQYF. The CDR3 DNA is TGTGCCAGCTCCCCCGGGACAGGGAACGAGCAGTACTTC. V gene TRBV18 combines with J gene TRBJ2-7, with 9 bases matching TRBD1. The V gene end was trimmed by 6 bases and the J gene end by 5 bases; junction bases not matched to a gene: 5. The germline CDR1 and CDR2 sequences are KGHSH and LQKENI. This CDR3 region has 13 residues.